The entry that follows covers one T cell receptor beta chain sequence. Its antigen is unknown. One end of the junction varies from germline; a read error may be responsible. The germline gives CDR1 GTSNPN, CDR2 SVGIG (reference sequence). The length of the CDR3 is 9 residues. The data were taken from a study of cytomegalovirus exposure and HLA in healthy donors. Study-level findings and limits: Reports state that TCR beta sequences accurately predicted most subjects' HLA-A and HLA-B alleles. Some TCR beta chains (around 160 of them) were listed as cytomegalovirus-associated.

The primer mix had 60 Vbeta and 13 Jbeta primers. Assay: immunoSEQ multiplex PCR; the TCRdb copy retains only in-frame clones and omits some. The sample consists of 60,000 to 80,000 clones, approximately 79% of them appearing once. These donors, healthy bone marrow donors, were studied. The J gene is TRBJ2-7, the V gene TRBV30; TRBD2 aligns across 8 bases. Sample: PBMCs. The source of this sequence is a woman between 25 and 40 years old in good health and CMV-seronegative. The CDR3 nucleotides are TGTGCCTGGACTTCCGGGAGGGTATTC. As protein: CAWTSGRVF.